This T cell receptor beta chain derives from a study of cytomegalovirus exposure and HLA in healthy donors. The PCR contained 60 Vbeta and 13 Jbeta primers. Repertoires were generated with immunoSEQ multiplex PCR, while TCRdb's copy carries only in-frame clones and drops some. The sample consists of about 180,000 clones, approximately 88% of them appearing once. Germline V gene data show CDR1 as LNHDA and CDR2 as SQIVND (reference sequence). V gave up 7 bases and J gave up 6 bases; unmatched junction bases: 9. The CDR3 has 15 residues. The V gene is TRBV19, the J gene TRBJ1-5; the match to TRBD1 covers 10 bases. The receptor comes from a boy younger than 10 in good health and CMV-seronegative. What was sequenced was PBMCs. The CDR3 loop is CASMEGTGVGQPQHF. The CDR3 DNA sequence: TGTGCCAGTATGGAGGGGACAGGGGTAGGTCAGCCCCAGCATTTT.